The 28 T cell receptor beta chains below were found in one sample sequenced in a study of cytomegalovirus exposure and HLA in healthy donors. Vbeta (60) and Jbeta (13) primers were used in the PCR. Here immunoSEQ multiplex PCR was the method, and the copy in TCRdb shows in-frame clones only, minus some. The table records 150,000 to 180,000 clones, roughly three quarters of them present only once. Source material: PBMCs. The receptors come from a man aged 30 to 39 in good health and CMV-seropositive.

The rearrangement links TRBV19 to TRBJ2-3, with 10 bases identical to TRBD1. CDR1 is LNHDA and CDR2 is SQIVND in the germline V gene (reference sequence). The CDR3 is made up of 15 amino acids. The V segment lost 6 bases and the J segment 4 bases; nucleotides outside the gene matches: 7. The DNA for the CDR3 is TGTGCCAGTAGCCTAGAGGACAGGGGGGCAGATACGCAGTATTTT. It translates to CASSLEDRGADTQYF.

The chain combines TRBV6-5 with TRBJ2-7; D is ambiguous. The V end lost 2 bases, the J end lost 2 bases, and 7 bases lay between the germline ends. The CDR3 covers 13 residues. Germline assignment: CDR1 MNHEY and CDR2 SVGAGI. In nucleotides, the CDR3 is TGTGCCAGCAGTTACGCGGCGGCCTACGAGCAGTACTTC. Its translation is CASSYAAAYEQYF.

This clone was detected ten times or more. This rearrangement joins TRBV5-4 to TRBJ1-4; no firm D call. The V and J ends lost 1 base and 5 bases respectively, with 6 bases between them. CDR1 SGHNT and CDR2 YYREEE come from the germline V gene (reference sequence). The CDR3 is made up of 13 amino acids. CDR3 in DNA: TGTGCCAGCAGCTTGCTCCTCAATGAAAAACTGTTTTTT. Translated, it gives CASSLLLNEKLFF.

The chain employs TRBV7-2 and TRBJ2-5; 8 bases fit TRBD2. Germline CDR1 reads SGHTA; CDR2 reads FQGNSA. This CDR3 has 15 amino acids. V lost 5 bases to trimming and J lost 2 bases; unmatched junction nucleotides: 7. The CDR3: CASSLQTSEQETQYF. In DNA, the CDR3 is TGTGCCAGCAGCCTCCAGACTAGCGAGCAAGAGACCCAGTACTTC.

The chain employs TRBV7-8 and TRBJ2-2, with unresolved D. V lost 0 bases and J lost 6, with 5 bases in between. The CDR3 covers 13 residues. Germline assignment: CDR1 SGHVS and CDR2 FQNEAQ. The CDR3 protein is CASSLAHSGELFF. CDR3 DNA sequence: TGTGCCAGCAGCTTAGCGCACTCCGGGGAGCTGTTTTTT.

V gene TRBV29-1 combines with J gene TRBJ2-2; the D gene is possibly TRBD1 (7 bases). V dropped 7 bases and J dropped 6 bases, with 12 bases sitting between them. This CDR3 spans 12 amino acids. Germline V gene sequence: CDR1 SQVTM, CDR2 ANQGSEA. The CDR3 here is CSGDRDSGELFF. CDR3 coding DNA: TGCAGCGGAGACAGGGACTCCGGGGAGCTGTTTTTT.

This clone was detected only once. The chain employs TRBV4-1 and TRBJ2-7, with TRBD1 matching over 8 bases. This CDR3 has 16 residues. The germline V gene encodes CDR1 MGHRA and CDR2 YSYEKL. V shed 4 bases and J 6 bases; nucleotides not matched to a gene: 14. In DNA, the CDR3 is TGCGCCAGCAGCCCTCAAAAAGGACAGGGCCGGGTCGAGCAGTACTTC. This sequence encodes CASSPQKGQGRVEQYF.

This chain uses TRBV5-7 with TRBJ1-5; D is ambiguous. TRBV5-7 is classed as an ORF, of uncertain function. The V end was cut by 0 bases, the J end by 3 bases, with 13 bases between. The CDR3 covers 16 residues. The CDR3 spells CASSLDLERANQPQHF. In DNA form, the CDR3 reads TGTGCCAGCAGCTTGGACTTGGAGAGGGCCAATCAGCCCCAGCATTTT.

The V gene is TRBV19, the J gene TRBJ2-3, with D possibly being TRBD2 (6 bases). V was clipped by 1 base and J by 5 bases, with 19 bases between them. This CDR3 is built from 17 residues. The germline gives CDR1 LNHDA, CDR2 SQIVND (reference sequence). The CDR3 protein is CASSIVPGVRREDTQYF. The CDR3 DNA reads TGTGCCAGTAGTATAGTTCCGGGGGTGAGGCGGGAAGATACGCAGTATTTT.

The chain links TRBV18 to TRBJ2-1, with 8 bases identical to TRBD1. Trimming took 2 bases from V and 8 from J; bases not matched to a gene: 17. The CDR3 runs 18 residues. Germline V gene data show CDR1 as KGHSH and CDR2 as LQKENI. This CDR3 reads CASSPFGFQGALSDEQFF. Here the CDR3 DNA reads TGTGCCAGCTCACCATTTGGATTCCAGGGGGCGTTGTCAGATGAGCAGTTCTTC.

The V gene is TRBV30, the J gene TRBJ2-7, with 7 bases lining up with TRBD2. V trimming: 3 bases; J trimming: 2 bases; junction bases outside the gene matches: 4. Germline values: CDR1 GTSNPN, CDR2 SVGIG (reference sequence). The CDR3 contains 13 residues. The CDR3 loop reads CAWSPRGAYEQYF. DNA of the CDR3: TGTGCCTGGAGCCCTCGGGGGGCCTACGAGCAGTACTTC.

This chain uses TRBV11-3 with TRBJ2-7; D gene unclear. The length of the CDR3 is 14 residues. The V end lost 5 bases, the J end lost 0 bases, and 11 bases lay between the germline ends. Germline-derived CDR1 and CDR2 are SGHNT and YENEEA. The CDR3 protein is CASSPDFNSYEQYF. DNA for the CDR3: TGTGCCAGCAGCCCCGACTTTAACTCCTACGAGCAGTACTTC.

J is TRBJ2-1 and V is TRBV7-2, with D maybe TRBD1 (6 bases). The CDR3 covers 16 residues. In germline, CDR1 is SGHTA, CDR2 FQGNSA. V was cut by 0 bases and J by 7 bases, with 16 bases left in between. The CDR3 DNA reads as TGTGCCAGCAGCTTAGCCCGAACAGGGAAGTGGAATGAGCAGTTCTTC. Translation: CASSLARTGKWNEQFF. Complete variable domain (other parts from reference TRBV7-2 and TRBJ2-1): GAGVSQSPSNKVTEKGKDVELRCDPISGHTALYWYRQSLGQGLEFLIYFQGNSAPDKSGLPSDRFSAERTGGSVSTLTIQRTQQEDSAVYLCASSLARTGKWNEQFFGPGTRLTVL.

This chain's CDR3 is CASGLVLGTGADTQYF. Written as DNA, the CDR3 is TGTGCTAGTGGTTTGGTACTCGGGACAGGGGCGGATACGCAGTATTTT. The chain has TRBV12-5 and TRBJ2-3, with TRBD1 matching 10 bases. V shed 0 bases, J shed 6 bases, and the junction held 6 bases outside the gene matches. The CDR3 loop spans 16 amino acids. Per germline, CDR1 LGHNT and CDR2 FRNRAP.

This clone appeared once. V usage is TRBV27 and J usage is TRBJ1-1, with D possibly TRBD1 on 6 matching bases. Trimming left V 2 bases short and J 1 base short, with 14 bases between. The germline V gene encodes CDR1 MNHEY and CDR2 SMNVEV (reference sequence). The CDR3 sequence is 16 residues long. DNA of the CDR3: TGTGCCAGCAGTTTAATGGCCAGGGGTTCGAACACTGAAGCTTTCTTT. Translated, it gives CASSLMARGSNTEAFF.

This clone was picked up one time. The chain employs TRBV7-8 and TRBJ2-7; TRBD2 agrees at 7 bases. Germline-derived CDR1 and CDR2 are SGHVS and FQNEAQ. This CDR3 is 15 amino acids long. The trim removed 5 bases at V and 7 bases at J, leaving 14 bases unmatched. This CDR3 reads CASSRGSPWVDEQYF. For the CDR3, the DNA is TGTGCCAGCAGCCGCGGGAGCCCCTGGGTCGATGAGCAGTACTTC.

In its sample, this clone was seen a few times. J is TRBJ1-5 and V is TRBV20-1, with D uncertain. Between the trimmed V and J ends, which lost 3 bases and 11 bases, there was a span of 8 bases. CDR3 size: 10 residues. Germline CDR1 is DFQATT and CDR2 is SNEGSKA (reference sequence). DNA for the CDR3: TGCAGTGCTAGTGACGGGGCCCAGCATTTT. Its translation: CSASDGAQHF.

J is TRBJ1-1 and V is TRBV5-4; 8 bases agree with TRBD1. CDR1 SGHNT and CDR2 YYREEE come from the germline V gene (reference sequence). J gave up 1 base and V 4 bases, and 9 bases lay outside the gene matches. This CDR3 has 16 amino acids. CDR3 sequence reads: CASSMSPGTGNTEAFF. CDR3 sequence (DNA): TGTGCCAGCAGCATGAGTCCCGGGACAGGGAACACTGAAGCTTTCTTT.

The V gene is TRBV7-8, the J gene TRBJ2-3, with 10 bases matching TRBD2. V shed 1 base, J shed 4 bases, and the junction held 2 bases outside the gene matches. CDR3 size: 15 residues. Germline V gene sequence: CDR1 SGHVS, CDR2 FQNEAQ. CDR3 DNA sequence: TGTGCCAGCAGCTTAGATCTAGCGGGAGCAGATACGCAGTATTTT. Translated: CASSLDLAGADTQYF.

This chain uses TRBV4-2 with TRBJ1-3, with D possibly matching TRBD1 (6 bases). Trimming took 0 bases from V and 1 from J, leaving 16 bases between them. CDR1 is LGHNA and CDR2 is YNFKEQ in the germline V gene. CDR3 length: 18 amino acids. The CDR3 loop reads CASSQDSGGTSSGNTIYF. The CDR3 DNA follows: TGTGCCAGCAGCCAAGATAGCGGGGGGACATCATCTGGAAACACCATATATTTT.

This clone was counted between two and nine times. CDR3 region: CASSFLAGGKLNTGELFF. In DNA, the CDR3 is TGTGCCAGCAGCTTTCTAGCGGGAGGGAAACTGAACACCGGGGAGCTGTTTTTT. The chain joins TRBV7-9 to TRBJ2-2; 12 bases align to TRBD2. Germline lookup yields CDR1 SEHNR and CDR2 FQNEAQ (reference sequence). CDR3 size: 18 residues. J lost 1 base, V lost 3 bases, and 6 bases had no gene match.

The V call is TRBV19, the J call TRBJ1-1; D unresolved. Germline V gives CDR1 LNHDA, CDR2 SQIVND (reference sequence). This CDR3 is built from 15 residues. The V and J ends lost 2 bases and 1 base respectively, with 11 bases between them. In DNA, the CDR3 is TGTGCCAGTAGTATAAGTGGAGGAAGGAACACTGAAGCTTTCTTT. Amino acid sequence: CASSISGGRNTEAFF. The full variable domain, its missing parts supplied by reference TRBV19 and TRBJ1-1, is DGGITQSPKYLFRKEGQNVTLSCEQNLNHDAMYWYRQDPGQGLRLIYYSQIVNDFQKGDIAEGYSVSREKKESFPLTVTSAQKNPTAFYLCASSISGGRNTEAFFGQGTRLTVV.

This clone has only a few counts. The gene calls are TRBV2 and TRBJ2-5, with TRBD2 matching 7 bases. The CDR3 covers 14 residues. Germline loops: CDR1 SNHLY, CDR2 FYNNEI. Trimming cost V 0 bases and J 11 bases; bases outside gene matches: 9. DNA for the CDR3: TGTGCCAGCAGTGAAGCCAGGGCGGCGGGGGAGCAGTACTTC. Protein product: CASSEARAAGEQYF.

The chain joins TRBV5-1 to TRBJ1-3; D gene uncertain. The CDR3 has 15 residues. V was shortened by 0 bases and J by 1 base, with 8 bases between the two germline ends. Germline values: CDR1 SGHRS, CDR2 YFSETQ. CDR3 region: CASSLAGGSGNTIYF. CDR3 in DNA: TGCGCCAGCAGCTTGGCCGGAGGTTCTGGAAACACCATATATTTT.

This chain joins TRBV7-6 and TRBJ1-5; 11 nucleotides align to TRBD1. The CDR3 spans 14 residues. The germline gives CDR1 SGHVS, CDR2 FNYEAQ. V was pared by 7 bases and J by 6 bases, with 5 bases of the junction left unmatched. CDR3 protein: CASTPGTGGQPQHF. The CDR3, as DNA: TGTGCCAGCACACCCGGGACAGGGGGTCAGCCCCAGCATTTT.

On this clone itself: Other DNA sequences in the sample encode the same CDR3. The V and J genes are TRBV2 and TRBJ1-5; TRBD1 might be the D (5 bases). Germline-derived CDR1 and CDR2 are SNHLY and FYNNEI. The CDR3 length is 15 residues. The ends were cut back, 6 bases at V and 1 base at J, with 13 bases in the middle. This chain's CDR3 is CASRVGDSSNQPQHF. As DNA, the CDR3 is TGTGCCAGCAGGGTAGGGGATTCCAGCAATCAGCCCCAGCATTTT.

This clone was recorded only once. The chain combines TRBV10-3 with TRBJ1-2; the D gene is possibly TRBD1 (6 bases). V lost 10 bases and J lost 0, with 24 bases in between. Germline CDR1 ENHRY, CDR2 SYGVKD. The CDR3 is made up of 17 amino acids. The CDR3 loop reads CATDPRGAVLANYGYTF. Here the CDR3 DNA reads TGTGCCACCGATCCCAGGGGAGCAGTCTTAGCTAACTATGGCTACACCTTC.

V and J are TRBV7-9 and TRBJ1-1, with a possible D match to TRBD1 (5 bases). This CDR3 is built from 12 residues. Deletions cut 6 bases from V and 6 bases from J, with 11 bases between. CDR1 SEHNR and CDR2 FQNEAQ come from the germline V gene (reference sequence). The CDR3 spells CASRRSGAEAFF. CDR3 in DNA: TGTGCCAGCAGGCGCTCGGGGGCTGAAGCTTTCTTT.